This TCR beta chain was profiled in a study of T-cell reconstitution after alpha-beta-depleted transplantation in children. This sample's TCRbeta library carried unique molecular identifier barcodes. Via MiXCR, TCRdb re-called the PCR reads, giving one row per CDR3 protein. The sample records 73,000 or so distinct CDR3 sequences, roughly 5.2% being singletons. CDR1 is SGHRS, CDR2 YFSETQ, per germline. The CDR3 has 17 residues. J was trimmed by 2 bases and V by 4 bases; bases with no gene match: 5. This clonotype was counted at least ten times. The sequence came from a boy under two years old who had a stem cell transplant for acute myeloid leukemia, so the T cells may come from the graft donor. The chain uses TRBV5-1 and TRBJ2-2; 13 bases are shared with TRBD2. Sequenced here: PBMCs, mostly from graft donor cells, sampled 180 days after TCRalphabeta/CD19-depleted stem cell transplant. The CDR3 region is CASSPRTSGGNTGELFF. DNA of the CDR3: TGCGCCAGCAGCCCTCGGACTAGCGGGGGTAACACCGGGGAGCTGTTTTTT.